The rows below give T cell receptor beta chains drawn from one sample of a study of shared T cell receptors in the human thymus. Sequencing used immunoSEQ multiplex PCR; TCRdb keeps in-frame clones, though not all of them. Among some 640,000 clones listed, over 75% were seen once. Another study also made use of these data, one on human thymus T cells.

The sample taken for sequencing was thymocytes. The receptor source for this set is a boy in the first two years of life with a congenital heart defect. Each CDR3 is given with its conserved first and last residue. D genes are given only for firm matches.

d_gene	v_gene	CDR3aa
-	TRBV5-1	CASSLEGGGLAYEQYF
TRBD2	TRBV28	CASSPTSGRGTGELFF
TRBD1	TRBV7-2	CASSLPRDRGGYEQYF
TRBD1	TRBV7-9	CASSLAPGQPTYEQYF
TRBD1	TRBV10-3	CAIRNTGAPKAFF
-	TRBV10-3	CATKEADTQYF
TRBD1	TRBV7-9	CASSSSDRANHSNQPQHF
TRBD1	TRBV28	CASSSPTRRQGTSNQPQHF
TRBD2	TRBV4-3	CASSQDGVGAKRGGRETQYF
-	TRBV5-6	CASSFSTEAFF
TRBD1	TRBV27	CASTDWTGNSPLHF
TRBD1	TRBV4-2	CASSQEAGGNQPQHF
TRBD2	TRBV27	CASLKRGGPHTGELFF
-	TRBV11-3	CASSLRGGYGYTF
-	TRBV7-9	CAKLEGESGANVLTF
TRBD2	TRBV29-1	CSVEVRGVVDTQYF
-	TRBV28	CASSFPGYEQYF
TRBD2	TRBV14	CASSQDRRTSGYQETQYF
TRBD2	TRBV7-6	CASSLPHSGRRWNEQFF
TRBD2	TRBV4-1	CASSQDYGGRGLNEQYF
-	TRBV28	CASSDTPNYGYTF
-	TRBV30	CAWSVLFGQFPYNEQFF
-	TRBV4-3	CASSQDLWWSSYNSPLHF
-	TRBV14	CASRAGNSETEAFF
-	TRBV27	CASSIRGWIEGNTEAFF
-	TRBV5-6	CASSLVRGASVNSPLHF
-	TRBV13	CASLQGRPAFGETQYF
-	TRBV5-5	CASSSAPSIGGELFF
TRBD1	TRBV7-3	CASSERDRRNSPLHF
-	TRBV4-3	CASSQVNRDEKLFF
-	TRBV19	CASSTTSPLNIQYF
-	TRBV10-3	CAISNSPLTAFRGPNTEAFF
-	TRBV5-1	CASTFDFPRSPLHF
TRBD1	TRBV5-1	CASSTKAGTGTHEQYF
-	TRBV25-1	CASTARPGSGSYEQYF
TRBD1	TRBV29-1	CSVERGQLNTEAFF
-	TRBV5-4	CASSLPTLEGEQYF
TRBD2	TRBV4-3	CASGQDLAGVEYRGETQYF
-	TRBV28	CASVLRGANVLTF
TRBD2	TRBV5-1	CASSSGTSGGALDEQFF
TRBD2	TRBV9	CASSTGLAGGDTQYF
-	TRBV28	CASSLGPEAFF
TRBD1	TRBV30	CAWNQTDRGSATNEKLFF